Listed here are 18 T cell receptor beta chains from one sample, sequenced in a study of T cells after yellow fever vaccination. TCRdb passed the 5' RACE reads through MiXCR, listing each CDR3 protein once. Altogether about 220,000 distinct CDR3 sequences are present, more than 3% being singletons, with the ten largest covering about 3.3%. The source was CD4+ T cells sorted from PBMCs, collected 10 days after the yellow fever booster vaccination. The receptors here all came from a man between 18 and 35 years old who received the YFV17D yellow fever vaccine.

This clonotype was observed many times. This chain joins TRBV12-3 or TRBV12-4 and TRBJ2-2; no clear D. Trimming shortened V by 6 bases and J by 1 base, and 9 bases separated the two germline ends. The CDR3 is made up of 14 amino acids. The CDR3 DNA reads TGTGCCAGCAGCCCGTTTGTGAACACCGGGGAGCTGTTTTTT. Amino acids: CASSPFVNTGELFF.

This clonotype showed up many times. Mismatch with germline at one junction end may stem from a read error. The V call is TRBV5-1, the J call TRBJ2-2, with D possibly TRBD1 on 6 matching bases. Looked up from germline, CDR1 is SGHRS and CDR2 is YFSETQ. CDR3 length equals 16 residues. CDR3 coding DNA: TGCGCCAGCAGTTTGGAGACAGGCTTCGGGACCGGGGAGCTGTTTTTT. Its translation is CASSLETGFGTGELFF.

This clonotype was detected many times. The gene calls are TRBV5-1 and TRBJ2-7, with 8 bases fitting TRBD1. From germline, CDR1 is SGHRS and CDR2 YFSETQ. The CDR3 is made up of 14 amino acids. V lost 3 bases, J lost 3 bases, and 5 bases stayed unmatched. CDR3 bases: TGCGCCAGCAGCTCCGGGACAGGAGTCTACGAGCAGTACTTC. This translates into CASSSGTGVYEQYF.

This clonotype was counted many times. The chain uses TRBV23-1 and TRBJ2-1; 8 bases are a match to TRBD1. TRBV23-1 counts as an open reading frame of uncertain function. Trimming took 0 bases from V and 6 from J; bases not matched to a gene: 10. The CDR3 has 17 amino acids. CDR3 amino acids: CASSQSGPTGASNEQFF. Written as DNA, the CDR3 is TGCGCCAGCAGTCAATCGGGGCCGACAGGGGCGAGCAATGAGCAGTTCTTC.

This clonotype was detected many times. The chain is built from TRBV3-1 and TRBJ2-3; D possibly corresponds to TRBD1 (6 bases). The germline V gene encodes CDR1 LGHDT and CDR2 YNNKEL (reference sequence). V gave up 3 bases and J gave up 12 bases, with 16 bases separating them. This CDR3 has 13 amino acids. Written as DNA, the CDR3 is TGTGCCAGCAGCCACAAGGGGGACGTCAGCCAGTATTTT. Its protein product is CASSHKGDVSQYF.

This clonotype was counted a few times. The chain couples TRBV12-3 or TRBV12-4 to TRBJ1-4; D unresolved. The CDR3 totals 12 residues. V was trimmed by 2 bases and J by 7 bases, leaving 5 bases between them. Here the CDR3 reads CASSLFLEKLFF. Written as DNA, the CDR3 is TGTGCCAGCAGTTTATTTCTTGAAAAACTGTTTTTT.

The chain uses TRBV12-3 or TRBV12-4 and TRBJ1-1; no firm D call. V was clipped by 3 bases and J by 3 bases, with 14 bases between them. This CDR3 comprises 15 residues. The CDR3 coding sequence is TGTGCCAGCAGTTTCTCACAGACGACGGACACTGAAGCTTTCTTT. Translating gives CASSFSQTTDTEAFF.

This clonotype was counted ten times or more. The rearrangement joins TRBV12-3 or TRBV12-4 to TRBJ1-1, with 8 bases aligning to TRBD1. The CDR3 consists of 15 residues. V gave up 8 bases and J gave up 4 bases; unmatched junction bases: 12. The chain's CDR3 is CASSSGGSTTTEAFF. In nucleotides, the CDR3 is TGTGCCAGCTCATCAGGGGGCTCGACCACCACTGAAGCTTTCTTT.

In this sample, this clonotype turned up a few times. The rearrangement links TRBV7-8 to TRBJ2-2; D call uncertain. Germline values: CDR1 SGHVS, CDR2 FQNEAQ. V lost 1 base, J lost 2 bases, and 11 bases lay in between. There are 16 residues in the CDR3. The DNA for the CDR3 is TGTGCCAGCAGCTTAGAACAGCTCCTTAACACCGGGGAGCTGTTTTTT. It codes for CASSLEQLLNTGELFF.

This clonotype came up a few times. This chain links TRBV7-8 with TRBJ2-1; D is possibly TRBD2 (6 bases). V was shortened by 5 bases and J by 5 bases, with 10 bases between the two germline ends. Looked up from germline, CDR1 is SGHVS and CDR2 is FQNEAQ. The CDR3 length is 13 residues. The CDR3 here is CASSTGAHNEQFF. In nucleotides, the CDR3 is TGTGCCAGCAGCACGGGAGCCCACAATGAGCAGTTCTTC.

This clonotype was picked up many times. J is TRBJ2-3 and V is TRBV5-6, with a weak D call TRBD1 (6 bases). The CDR3 is made up of 14 amino acids. The V end was cut by 5 bases, the J end by 5 bases, with 15 bases between. Germline values: CDR1 SGHDT, CDR2 YYEEEE. CDR3 sequence (DNA): TGTGCCAGCAGACAAGCCGGCAGGGGAGATACGCAGTATTTT. Protein: CASRQAGRGDTQYF. Together with reference TRBV5-6 and TRBJ2-3, the CDR3 gives the full variable domain: DAGVTQSPTHLIKTRGQQVTLRCSPKSGHDTVSWYQQALGQGPQFIFQYYEEEERQRGNFPDRFSGHQFPNYSSELNVNALLLGDSALYLCASRQAGRGDTQYFGPGTRLTVL.

There are a few counts of this clonotype. V usage is TRBV20-1 and J usage is TRBJ2-1; 11 bases fit TRBD1. CDR1 DFQATT and CDR2 SNEGSKA come from the germline V gene (reference sequence). This CDR3 has 14 residues. Trimming removed 3 bases from V and 6 bases from J; junction bases left unmatched: 4. In DNA, the CDR3 is TGCAGTGCTAGCTGGGGACAGGGGGGCAATGAGCAGTTCTTC. Translation gives CSASWGQGGNEQFF.

This clonotype was seen many times. This chain joins TRBV3-1 and TRBJ2-6; the D is unclear. The germline CDR1 and CDR2 sequences are LGHDT and YNNKEL (reference sequence). V shed 2 bases and J shed 0 bases, with 8 bases lying between them. CDR3 length: 16 amino acids. CDR3 in DNA: TGTGCCAGCAGCCAACGTCTGGACTCTGGGGCCAACGTCCTGACTTTC. It is translated as CASSQRLDSGANVLTF.

This chain joins TRBV4-1 and TRBJ2-5; 14 bases are shared with TRBD2. This CDR3 has 17 amino acids. Germline CDR1 reads MGHRA; CDR2 reads YSYEKL. With 3 bases clipped from V and 0 bases from J, the junction kept 3 bases outside the gene matches. The chain's CDR3 is CASSHRTSGGNQETQYF. The CDR3 region has the DNA TGCGCCAGCAGCCACCGGACTAGCGGGGGGAACCAAGAGACCCAGTACTTC.

This clonotype was observed at least ten times. This chain links TRBV28 with TRBJ1-4; tentatively, D is TRBD1 (6 bases). V shed 10 bases and J shed 8 bases, with 14 bases lying between them. In germline, CDR1 is MDHEN, CDR2 SYDVKM. The CDR3 runs to 12 residues. The CDR3 reads CATDERGEKLFF. The CDR3 nucleotides are TGTGCCACAGACGAGAGGGGGGAAAAACTGTTTTTT. The whole variable domain, filled in from reference TRBV28 and TRBJ1-4, reads DVKVTQSSRYLVKRTGEKVFLECVQDMDHENMFWYRQDPGLGLRLIYFSYDVKMKEKGDIPEGYSVSREKKERFSLILESASTNQTSMYLCATDERGEKLFFGSGTQLSVL.

This clonotype appeared many times. The chain joins TRBV18 to TRBJ1-2, with D perhaps matching TRBD1 (5 bases). Trimming shortened V by 0 bases and J by 4 bases, and 12 bases separated the two germline ends. The CDR3 covers 15 residues. CDR1 is KGHSH, CDR2 LQKENI, per germline. In DNA, the CDR3 is TGTGCCAGCTCACCACCGGGTCAGGGCTCCTATGGCTACACCTTC. Translating gives CASSPPGQGSYGYTF.

The sample holds many counts of this clonotype. V and J are TRBV7-2 and TRBJ1-3; D perhaps matches TRBD1 (6 bases). Trimming cost V 3 bases and J 4 bases, with 13 bases left between them. The length of the CDR3 is 15 residues. Looked up from germline, CDR1 is SGHTA and CDR2 is FQGNSA. CDR3 in DNA: TGTGCCAGCAGCTTGTATATTACAGGGGGAAACACCATATATTTT. Its translation: CASSLYITGGNTIYF.

In its sample, this clonotype was seen many times. V usage is TRBV7-9 and J usage is TRBJ2-3; 8 bases fit TRBD2. Germline CDR1 SEHNR, CDR2 FQNEAQ (reference sequence). This CDR3 contains 13 residues. Trimming at V came to 7 bases and at J to 7 bases, leaving 7 bases not matched to a gene. The CDR3 protein is CASISRGAYTQYF. In nucleotides, the CDR3 is TGTGCCAGCATCTCGCGGGGGGCTTATACGCAGTATTTT.